These 14 T cell receptor beta chains originate from one sample sequenced in a study of blood T cell repertoires in COVID-19. Sequencing used immunoSEQ multiplex PCR; TCRdb keeps in-frame clones, though not all of them. The top ten hold nearly 6.5% of the sample, which has roughly 250,000 clones, around 90% seen once. The sequencing input was PBMCs or T cells enriched from blood (not recorded which). All receptors come from a woman between 25 and 40 years old with acute COVID-19.

The chain joins TRBV29-1 to TRBJ2-7; D is uncertain. The CDR3 loop spans 12 amino acids. With 2 bases removed from V and 3 bases from J, the gap between germline ends came to 8 bases. The V gene's germline CDR1 is SQVTM and CDR2 ANQGSEA. The CDR3: CSVESEIYEQYF. CDR3 DNA sequence: TGCAGCGTTGAAAGCGAAATCTACGAGCAGTACTTC.

The rearrangement uses TRBV18 and TRBJ2-3; no clear D. The V gene's germline CDR1 is KGHSH and CDR2 LQKENI. The CDR3 extends over 13 amino acids. V lost 2 bases to trimming and J lost 4 bases, with 7 bases between them. The CDR3: CASSPSVADTQYF. In nucleotides, the CDR3 is TGTGCCAGCTCACCATCGGTGGCAGATACGCAGTATTTT.

The rearrangement joins TRBV28 to TRBJ2-5, with TRBD1 as a possible D gene (6 bases). Trimming shortened V by 6 bases and J by 4 bases, and 27 bases separated the two germline ends. CDR3 length: 18 residues. The germline CDR1 and CDR2 sequences are MDHEN and SYDVKM. The CDR3 bases are TGTGCCAGCAGCAATATGGGCCCGGGACAAGACCCAGGAGAGACCCAGTACTTC. Its protein product is CASSNMGPGQDPGETQYF. Full variable domain (missing parts from reference TRBV28 and TRBJ2-5): DVKVTQSSRYLVKRTGEKVFLECVQDMDHENMFWYRQDPGLGLRLIYFSYDVKMKEKGDIPEGYSVSREKKERFSLILESASTNQTSMYLCASSNMGPGQDPGETQYFGPGTRLLVL.

The chain employs TRBV5-5 and TRBJ2-5; D perhaps matches TRBD2 (5 bases). Trimming cost V 0 bases and J 2 bases, with 14 bases left between them. Germline V CDR1 and CDR2: SGHKS, YYEKEE (reference sequence). The CDR3 runs 16 residues. This CDR3 reads CASSLGQVTNQETQYF. The CDR3, as DNA: TGTGCCAGCAGCTTGGGGCAGGTGACTAATCAAGAGACCCAGTACTTC.

This chain joins TRBV28 and TRBJ1-6; unclear D gene. Deletions cut 3 bases from V and 9 bases from J, with 12 bases between. The CDR3 is 14 amino acids. The germline V gene has CDR1 MDHEN and CDR2 SYDVKM. CDR3 DNA: TGTGCCAGCAGTTTTTCGGCCAGAGGTTCACCCCTCCACTTT. This codes for CASSFSARGSPLHF.

The V call is TRBV30, the J call TRBJ2-1, with 10 positions matching TRBD2. The CDR3 has 15 residues. Germline V CDR1 and CDR2: GTSNPN, SVGIG (reference sequence). Germline trimming cut 2 bases from V and 4 bases from J; bases unmatched to any gene: 5. DNA of the CDR3: TGTGCCTGGAGTCCAGCGGGGGGGAATTACAATGAGCAGTTCTTC. Amino acid sequence: CAWSPAGGNYNEQFF.

V and J are TRBV7-9 and TRBJ1-1; D unresolved. V was pared by 1 base and J by 1 base, with 16 bases between. Germline V gives CDR1 SEHNR, CDR2 FQNEAQ (reference sequence). The CDR3 is 17 residues long. The CDR3 sequence is CASSLVEEIWENTEAFF. For the CDR3, the DNA is TGTGCCAGCAGCTTAGTGGAGGAGATATGGGAGAACACTGAAGCTTTCTTT.

The rearrangement links TRBV11-2 to TRBJ1-1; D may be TRBD1 (5 bases). The CDR3 is made up of 13 amino acids. The V and J ends lost 5 bases and 0 bases respectively, with 7 bases between them. The germline CDR1 and CDR2 sequences are SGHAT and FQNNGV. The CDR3 DNA follows: TGTGCCAGCAGCATGACAGTGAACACTGAAGCTTTCTTT. The encoded protein is CASSMTVNTEAFF. Together with reference TRBV11-2 and TRBJ1-1, the CDR3 gives the full variable domain: EAGVAQSPRYKIIEKRQSVAFWCNPISGHATLYWYQQILGQGPKLLIQFQNNGVVDDSQLPKDRFSAERLKGVDSTLKIQPAKLEDSAVYLCASSMTVNTEAFFGQGTRLTVV.

This clone was recorded once. This rearrangement joins TRBV4-2 to TRBJ1-1, with 10 nucleotides matching TRBD1. V shed 4 bases and J 0 bases; nucleotides not matched to a gene: 5. CDR1 is LGHNA and CDR2 is YNFKEQ in the germline V gene. The CDR3 sequence is 16 residues long. The CDR3 is CASSPRQGAVNTEAFF. The DNA for the CDR3 is TGTGCCAGCAGCCCGAGACAGGGGGCAGTGAACACTGAAGCTTTCTTT.

The V call is TRBV6-5, the J call TRBJ1-4; D is unclear. The V and J ends lost 6 bases and 5 bases respectively, with 16 bases between them. CDR1 is MNHEY, CDR2 SVGAGI, per germline. The CDR3 covers 15 residues. For the CDR3, the DNA is TGTGCCAGCAGGAAACCCGGGAGAGGAAATGAAAAACTGTTTTTT. It yields the protein CASRKPGRGNEKLFF.

The V and J genes are TRBV19 and TRBJ1-6; 7 bases are shared with TRBD1. The CDR3 sequence is 15 residues long. CDR1 and CDR2 (germline): LNHDA, SQIVND (reference sequence). V gave up 3 bases and J gave up 10 bases; unmatched junction bases: 9. The CDR3 DNA sequence: TGTGCCAGTAGTATTGACAGGGACGGATTGTCACCCCTCCACTTT. Translated: CASSIDRDGLSPLHF.

The rearrangement links TRBV20-1 to TRBJ1-1; D is unresolved. The CDR3 contains 14 residues. Trimming took off 3 bases at V and 0 bases at J, with 11 bases between the two ends. Germline V lookup: CDR1 DFQATT, CDR2 SNEGSKA (reference sequence). This chain's CDR3 is CSASTPLLNTEAFF. The CDR3 DNA reads as TGCAGTGCTAGTACTCCACTGTTGAACACTGAAGCTTTCTTT.

The chain combines TRBV2 with TRBJ2-7; D assignment may be TRBD1 or TRBD2 (9 bases each). Trimming left V 8 bases short and J 3 bases short, with 41 bases between. The CDR3 consists of 22 residues. Looked up from germline, CDR1 is SNHLY and CDR2 is FYNNEI. Here the CDR3 DNA reads TGTGCCAGCCCCCGAAATTACCAGGACAGGGGTGGTAGTAGCGGGGGCCACTACGAGCAGTACTTC. It encodes CASPRNYQDRGGSSGGHYEQYF. The entire variable domain, with the rest obtained from reference TRBV2 and TRBJ2-7, is as follows: EPEVTQTPSHQVTQMGQEVILRCVPISNHLYFYWYRQILGQKVEFLVSFYNNEISEKSEIFDDQFSVERPDGSNFTLKIRSTKLEDSAMYFCASPRNYQDRGGSSGGHYEQYFGPGTRLTVT.

For this clone: At one of its ends the junction is not consistent with the germline gene, which may arise from a read error. The rearrangement joins TRBV12-3 or TRBV12-4 to TRBJ1-3, with 7 bases aligning to TRBD1. The CDR3 runs to 11 residues. CDR3 bases: TGTGCCAGCAGTTTAGTAGGGACAGTGGACTTT. Translated, it gives CASSLVGTVDF.